One and the same sample provided the 23 T cell receptor beta chains below, sequenced in a study of cytomegalovirus exposure and HLA in healthy donors. The PCR employed 60 Vbeta primers together with 13 Jbeta primers. TCRdb's copy holds only in-frame clones and misses some; the assay was immunoSEQ multiplex PCR. The table shows some 120,000 clones, with about four fifths occurring only once. The specimen was PBMCs. All receptors derive from a man aged 30 to 45 in good health and CMV-seronegative.

J is TRBJ2-3 and V is TRBV7-9, with D possibly TRBD2 on 6 matching bases. The germline V gene has CDR1 SEHNR and CDR2 FQNEAQ (reference sequence). V was shortened by 2 bases and J by 0 bases, with 12 bases between the two germline ends. The length of the CDR3 is 16 residues. The CDR3 region has the DNA TGTGCCAGCAGCTTAAGGCTAGCGACTAGCACAGATACGCAGTATTTT. This translates into CASSLRLATSTDTQYF.

In this sample, this clone turned up a few times. The chain uses TRBV5-1 and TRBJ1-5; D might be TRBD1 (6 bases). Germline V lookup: CDR1 SGHRS, CDR2 YFSETQ. The CDR3 contains 15 residues. Trimming shortened V by 0 bases and J by 7 bases, and 14 bases separated the two germline ends. CDR3 DNA sequence: TGCGCCAGCAGCTTGGGACTCGCAGGGGCGCAGCCCCAGCATTTT. Translation gives CASSLGLAGAQPQHF.

To note about this clone: The junction shows a germline mismatch at one end, possibly a read error. The chain combines TRBV7-7 with TRBJ2-5; 7 nucleotides agree with TRBD1. Germline CDR1 and CDR2: SSHAT and FNYEAQ (reference sequence). The CDR3 is made up of 16 amino acids. The CDR3 loop is CASSLGALGGGETQYF. In DNA form, the CDR3 reads TGTGCTAGCAGCTTAGGTGCTTTAGGGGGCGGGGAGACCCAGTACTTC.

This rearrangement joins TRBV27 to TRBJ2-7; the match to TRBD2 covers 8 bases. V shed 4 bases, J shed 3 bases, and the junction held 11 bases outside the gene matches. CDR1 is MNHEY, CDR2 SMNVEV, per germline (reference sequence). The CDR3 covers 16 residues. The CDR3 DNA reads TGTGCCAGCAGTTCCCCCTCCAGCGGGAGAAACTACGAGCAGTACTTC. Translating gives CASSSPSSGRNYEQYF.

V is TRBV30 and J is TRBJ1-2; TRBD1 matches 7 bases. Unmatched junction bases numbered 7, after V lost 1 base and J lost 8 bases. CDR1 GTSNPN and CDR2 SVGIG come from the germline V gene (reference sequence). The CDR3 loop spans 13 amino acids. This CDR3 is CAWSEIDRVGYTF. The CDR3 region has the DNA TGTGCCTGGAGTGAAATAGACAGGGTGGGCTACACCTTC.

This clone has more than one count but fewer than ten. This rearrangement joins TRBV7-9 to TRBJ2-7; TRBD1 is a possible D gene (5 bases). Germline V gene data show CDR1 as SEHNR and CDR2 as FQNEAQ (reference sequence). Between the trimmed V and J ends, which lost 6 bases and 0 bases, there was a span of 21 bases. The CDR3 totals 17 residues. CDR3 sequence: CASRPALGQGSSYEQYF. Written as DNA, the CDR3 is TGTGCCAGCAGACCGGCGCTTGGTCAGGGCAGCTCCTACGAGCAGTACTTC.

The V gene is TRBV28, the J gene TRBJ2-1; D gene unclear. CDR1 and CDR2 from the germline V gene are MDHEN and SYDVKM. The CDR3 sequence is 12 residues long. V was cut by 7 bases and J by 6 bases, with 10 bases left in between. CDR3 loop: CASISVVNEQFF. In DNA form, the CDR3 reads TGTGCCAGCATATCGGTGGTCAATGAGCAGTTCTTC. The full variable domain, in which reference TRBV28 and TRBJ2-1 provide the parts outside the CDR3, is DVKVTQSSRYLVKRTGEKVFLECVQDMDHENMFWYRQDPGLGLRLIYFSYDVKMKEKGDIPEGYSVSREKKERFSLILESASTNQTSMYLCASISVVNEQFFGPGTRLTVL.

A few counts support this clone. The CDR3 protein is CASRLGRQGCSTEAFF. In DNA form, the CDR3 reads TGTGCAAGTCGCTTAGGTCGACAGGGCTGTAGCACTGAAGCTTTCTTT. V usage is TRBV12-2 and J usage is TRBJ1-1; the D call in the table, TRBD1, was not verified against the DNA. TRBV12-2 is a documented pseudogene. CDR3 length: 16 residues.

The chain combines TRBV28 with TRBJ1-1; weak D call: TRBD1 (6 bases). The CDR3 runs 13 residues. The V end lost 2 bases, the J end lost 6 bases, and 10 bases lay between the germline ends. Germline CDR1 reads MDHEN; CDR2 reads SYDVKM. The CDR3 coding sequence is TGTGCCAGCAGTTTAGGGGACAAGGCTGAAGCTTTCTTT. Translated: CASSLGDKAEAFF. The full variable domain, its missing parts supplied by reference TRBV28 and TRBJ1-1, is DVKVTQSSRYLVKRTGEKVFLECVQDMDHENMFWYRQDPGLGLRLIYFSYDVKMKEKGDIPEGYSVSREKKERFSLILESASTNQTSMYLCASSLGDKAEAFFGQGTRLTVV.

The rearrangement uses TRBV28 and TRBJ2-7, with D possibly matching TRBD2 (6 bases). Trimming cost V 3 bases and J 3 bases, with 9 bases left between them. Germline V gene data show CDR1 as MDHEN and CDR2 as SYDVKM. The CDR3 is 13 residues long. DNA of the CDR3: TGTGCCAGCAGTTTGGGGGGTAACTACGAGCAGTACTTC. This codes for CASSLGGNYEQYF.

Turning to this clone: A junction end diverges from the germline sequence, so it may reflect a read error. The chain links TRBV7-7 to TRBJ2-2, with D possibly matching TRBD2 (5 bases). In germline, CDR1 is SSHAT, CDR2 FNYEAQ (reference sequence). The CDR3 covers 15 residues. The CDR3 loop reads CASSPGLPNTGELFF. CDR3 DNA: TGTGCTAGCAGCCCGGGATTACCGAACACCGGGGAGCTGTTTTTT.

The chain couples TRBV7-3 to TRBJ2-7, with TRBD2 matching over 13 bases. The germline V gene encodes CDR1 SGHTA and CDR2 FQGTGA. This CDR3 contains 17 residues. V trimming: 6 bases; J trimming: 1 base; junction bases outside the gene matches: 9. The CDR3 is CASSKKGLAGTSYEQYF. DNA of the CDR3: TGTGCCAGCAGTAAAAAGGGACTAGCGGGAACTTCCTACGAGCAGTACTTC.

This clone has a single count. The CDR3 loop reads CASSLGTVNTGELFF. As DNA, the CDR3 is TGTGCCAGCAGCTTAGGGACAGTGAACACCGGGGAGCTGTTTTTT. This rearrangement joins TRBV7-6 to TRBJ2-2, with D perhaps matching TRBD1 (6 bases). The CDR3 runs 15 residues. The V end lost 1 base, the J end lost 1 base, and 7 bases lay between the germline ends. The germline V gene encodes CDR1 SGHVS and CDR2 FNYEAQ.

The V call is TRBV30, the J call TRBJ1-1; D uncertain. Looked up from germline, CDR1 is GTSNPN and CDR2 is SVGIG (reference sequence). V was shortened by 4 bases and J by 5 bases, with 14 bases between the two germline ends. This CDR3 is 13 amino acids long. CDR3 bases: TGTGCCTGGAAGGGAGGGATAAGGACTGAAGCTTTCTTT. Its protein product is CAWKGGIRTEAFF.

The chain is built from TRBV5-5 and TRBJ1-1; 10 bases line up with TRBD1. The germline V gene has CDR1 SGHKS and CDR2 YYEKEE (reference sequence). The V segment lost 0 bases and the J segment 5 bases; nucleotides outside the gene matches: 7. The CDR3 is 16 amino acids. CDR3 in amino acids: CASSLARTGGWTEAFF. The CDR3 DNA reads as TGTGCCAGCAGCTTGGCCCGGACAGGGGGTTGGACTGAAGCTTTCTTT.

The V and J genes are TRBV28 and TRBJ2-7; perhaps TRBD1 as D (7 bases). This CDR3 is built from 14 residues. Germline-derived CDR1 and CDR2 are MDHEN and SYDVKM. The ends were cut back, 4 bases at V and 3 bases at J, with 13 bases in the middle. The chain's CDR3 is CASSWRDRHYEQYF. In nucleotides, the CDR3 is TGTGCCAGCAGTTGGAGGGACAGACACTACGAGCAGTACTTC. The whole variable domain, remainder taken from reference TRBV28 and TRBJ2-7, is DVKVTQSSRYLVKRTGEKVFLECVQDMDHENMFWYRQDPGLGLRLIYFSYDVKMKEKGDIPEGYSVSREKKERFSLILESASTNQTSMYLCASSWRDRHYEQYFGPGTRLTVT.

The V and J genes are TRBV4-1 and TRBJ1-2, with TRBD1 matching over 7 bases. Germline-derived CDR1 and CDR2 are MGHRA and YSYEKL. The CDR3 is 16 residues long. The J segment lost 0 bases and the V segment lost 2 bases, leaving 6 bases of the junction unmatched. The CDR3, as DNA: TGCGCCAGCAGCCAAACCCAGGGACAGCCTAACTATGGCTACACCTTC. Its translation: CASSQTQGQPNYGYTF.

The chain combines TRBV5-6 with TRBJ2-1, with TRBD1 matching over 11 bases. The CDR3 is 15 amino acids. Germline V gene data show CDR1 as SGHDT and CDR2 as YYEEEE. The V segment lost 3 bases and the J segment 8 bases; nucleotides outside the gene matches: 7. CDR3 sequence: CASSSRDRGDYEQFF. The CDR3 DNA reads TGTGCCAGCAGCTCCCGGGACAGGGGGGACTATGAGCAGTTCTTC.

As for this clone: An end of the junction does not agree with germline; a read error may underlie this. This sample includes further DNA sequences coding for the same CDR3. CDR3 DNA: TGTGCCAGTAGCTCAACCGGGACAAACACTGAAGCTTTCTTT. This translates into CASSSTGTNTEAFF. V usage is TRBV7-2 and J usage is TRBJ1-1, with D tentatively TRBD1 (6 bases). Germline-derived CDR1 and CDR2 are SGHTA and FQGNSA. The CDR3 runs 14 residues.

The chain joins TRBV29-1 to TRBJ2-7; 7 positions agree with TRBD1. CDR1 SQVTM and CDR2 ANQGSEA come from the germline V gene. The CDR3 is 15 residues long. V gave up 0 bases and J gave up 1 base; unmatched junction bases: 6. The CDR3 coding sequence is TGCAGCGTTGAAGACCTGACAGGGCATTCCTACGAGCAGTACTTC. Encoded protein: CSVEDLTGHSYEQYF.

A few counts support this clone. The V gene is TRBV4-3, the J gene TRBJ2-7; 8 nucleotides match TRBD2. V gave up 1 base and J gave up 3 bases; unmatched junction bases: 2. The germline CDR1 and CDR2 sequences are LGHNA and YSLEER. This CDR3 has 14 residues. The CDR3 spells CASSQAGGRYEQYF. CDR3 DNA sequence: TGCGCCAGCAGCCAAGCGGGGGGGCGCTACGAGCAGTACTTC.

The V call is TRBV4-2, the J call TRBJ2-1, with D maybe TRBD2 (5 bases). With 2 bases removed from V and 6 bases from J, the gap between germline ends came to 11 bases. The CDR3 is made up of 14 amino acids. CDR1 and CDR2 from the germline V gene are LGHNA and YNFKEQ. The CDR3 DNA is TGTGCCAGCAGCCAACCCTCGGGGTCCAATGAGCAGTTCTTC. Translating gives CASSQPSGSNEQFF.

The chain uses TRBV9 and TRBJ2-3; D possibly corresponds to TRBD1 (6 bases). Per the germline V gene, CDR1 is SGDLS and CDR2 is YYNGEE. The CDR3 runs to 14 residues. V was clipped by 4 bases and J by 1 base, with 10 bases between them. The CDR3 sequence is CASSSQGRTDTQYF. CDR3 nucleotide sequence: TGTGCCAGCAGCTCGCAGGGGCGCACAGATACGCAGTATTTT.